A single sample is the source of the 5 T cell receptor beta chains below, sequenced in a study of T cells in Graves' hyperthyroidism and ophthalmopathy. From RNA transcripts, TCR beta CDR3 regions were amplified. During a first-round RT-PCR of the TCR CDR3, the HTBI primer set was used. TCRdb itself ran the multiplex PCR reads through MiXCR, one entry per CDR3 protein. The data contain some 400,000 distinct CDR3 sequences, approximately 15% of them singletons. The sequenced sample consisted of blood. The receptors here all came from a woman aged 60-70 years with Graves' hyperthyroidism.

This clonotype was seen only a few times. The V gene is TRBV20-1, the J gene TRBJ2-7; D gene ambiguous. The CDR3 extends over 11 amino acids. Trimming took off 6 bases at V and 3 bases at J, with 9 bases between the two ends. Germline CDR1 is DFQATT and CDR2 is SNEGSKA (reference sequence). CDR3: CSAFLNYEQYF. In DNA, the CDR3 is TGCAGTGCCTTTTTAAACTACGAGCAGTACTTC.

This clonotype was found a few times. The gene calls are TRBV15 and TRBJ1-5; 9 bases agree with TRBD1. CDR1 LNHNV and CDR2 YYDKDF come from the germline V gene (reference sequence). The trim removed 8 bases at V and 0 bases at J, leaving 11 bases unmatched. This CDR3 is built from 17 residues. CDR3 sequence reads: CATGDRALRYSNQPQHF. DNA of the CDR3: TGTGCCACCGGGGACAGGGCACTCAGATATAGCAATCAGCCCCAGCATTTT. The entire variable domain, with the rest obtained from reference TRBV15 and TRBJ1-5, is as follows: DAMVIQNPRYQVTQFGKPVTLSCSQTLNHNVMYWYQQKSSQAPKLLFHYYDKDFNNEADTPDNFQSRRPNTSFCFLDIRSPGLGDTAMYLCATGDRALRYSNQPQHFGDGTRLSIL.

This clonotype occurred a few times. The J gene is TRBJ2-1, the V gene TRBV9, with a possible D match to TRBD2 (6 bases). V was shortened by 0 bases and J by 0 bases, with 16 bases between the two germline ends. The CDR3 totals 18 residues. CDR1 is SGDLS and CDR2 is YYNGEE in the germline V gene. The CDR3 sequence: CASSVEGRRETSYNEQFF. DNA of the CDR3: TGTGCCAGCAGCGTAGAGGGTAGGAGGGAAACCTCCTACAATGAGCAGTTCTTC.

J is TRBJ1-5 and V is TRBV7-9; 10 nucleotides agree with TRBD1. The CDR3 has 15 amino acids. V trimming: 3 bases; J trimming: 11 bases; junction bases outside the gene matches: 10. Germline-derived CDR1 and CDR2 are SEHNR and FQNEAQ (reference sequence). CDR3 DNA sequence: TGTGCCAGCAGCTTCCCGACAGGGGGCCTTGGGACCCAGCATTTT. It translates to CASSFPTGGLGTQHF.

This clonotype was observed many times. The chain uses TRBV12-3 or TRBV12-4 and TRBJ2-5; TRBD1 agrees at 8 bases. J lost 2 bases, V lost 6 bases, and 5 bases had no gene match. This CDR3 region has 14 residues. The CDR3 region is CASRAGTGQETQYF. DNA of the CDR3: TGTGCCAGCAGAGCCGGGACAGGACAAGAGACCCAGTACTTC.